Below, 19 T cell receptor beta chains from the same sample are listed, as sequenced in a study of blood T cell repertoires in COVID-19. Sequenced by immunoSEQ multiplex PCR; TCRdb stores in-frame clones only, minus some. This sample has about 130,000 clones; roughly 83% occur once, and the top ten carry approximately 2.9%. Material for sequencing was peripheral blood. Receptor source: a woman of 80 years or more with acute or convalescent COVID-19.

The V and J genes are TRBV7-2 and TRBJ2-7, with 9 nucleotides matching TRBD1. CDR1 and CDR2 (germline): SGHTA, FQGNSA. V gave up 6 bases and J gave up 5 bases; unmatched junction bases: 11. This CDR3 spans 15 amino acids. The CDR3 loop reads CASSHSPGQGNEQYF. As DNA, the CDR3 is TGTGCCAGCAGTCACTCACCGGGACAGGGAAACGAGCAGTACTTC.

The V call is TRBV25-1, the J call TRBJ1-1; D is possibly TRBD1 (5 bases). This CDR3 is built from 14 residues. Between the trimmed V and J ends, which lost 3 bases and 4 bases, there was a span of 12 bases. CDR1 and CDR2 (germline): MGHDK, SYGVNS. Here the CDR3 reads CASSDPGQTTEAFF. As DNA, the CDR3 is TGTGCCAGCAGTGATCCAGGACAAACCACTGAAGCTTTCTTT.

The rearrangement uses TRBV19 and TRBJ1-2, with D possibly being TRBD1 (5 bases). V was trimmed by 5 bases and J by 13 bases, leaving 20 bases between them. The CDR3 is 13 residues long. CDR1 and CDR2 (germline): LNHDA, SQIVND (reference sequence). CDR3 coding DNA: TGTGCCAGTAGTGTTCCGGGGGTCCCTGGGGTCACCTTC. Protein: CASSVPGVPGVTF.

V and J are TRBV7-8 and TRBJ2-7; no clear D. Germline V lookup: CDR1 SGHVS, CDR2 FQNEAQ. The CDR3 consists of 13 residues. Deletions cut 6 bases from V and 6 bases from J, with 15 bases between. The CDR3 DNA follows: TGTGCCAGCAGGATAACTGCATCGCCCGAGCAGTACTTC. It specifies CASRITASPEQYF.

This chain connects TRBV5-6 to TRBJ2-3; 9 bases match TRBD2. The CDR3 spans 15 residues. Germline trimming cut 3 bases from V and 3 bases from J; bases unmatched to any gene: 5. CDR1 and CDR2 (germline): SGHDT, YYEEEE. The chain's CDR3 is CASSWAGGPTDTQYF. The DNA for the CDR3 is TGTGCCAGCAGCTGGGCGGGGGGGCCAACAGATACGCAGTATTTT.

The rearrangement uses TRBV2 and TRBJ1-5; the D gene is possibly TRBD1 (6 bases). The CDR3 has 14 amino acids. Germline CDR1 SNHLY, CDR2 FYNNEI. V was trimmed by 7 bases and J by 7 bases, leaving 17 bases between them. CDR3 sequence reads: CASKTTGEGQPQHF. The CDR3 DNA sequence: TGTGCCAGCAAGACGACAGGAGAGGGCCAGCCCCAGCATTTT.

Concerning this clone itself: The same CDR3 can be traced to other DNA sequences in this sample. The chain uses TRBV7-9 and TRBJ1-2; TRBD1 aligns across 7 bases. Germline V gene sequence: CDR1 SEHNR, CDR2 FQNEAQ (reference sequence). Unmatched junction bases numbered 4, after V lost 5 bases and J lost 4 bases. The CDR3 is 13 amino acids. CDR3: CASSLQGSYGYTF. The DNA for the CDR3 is TGTGCCAGCAGCCTACAGGGGTCCTATGGCTACACCTTC.

For the CDR3, the DNA is TGTGCCACCAGCAGCGGGGACAGTAGATCCTACGAGCAGTACTTC. Its protein is CATSSGDSRSYEQYF. This chain links TRBV15 with TRBJ2-7; 7 positions agree with TRBD1. V was pared by 3 bases and J by 1 base, with 6 bases of the junction left unmatched. The CDR3 consists of 15 residues. Germline V gene data show CDR1 as LNHNV and CDR2 as YYDKDF (reference sequence).

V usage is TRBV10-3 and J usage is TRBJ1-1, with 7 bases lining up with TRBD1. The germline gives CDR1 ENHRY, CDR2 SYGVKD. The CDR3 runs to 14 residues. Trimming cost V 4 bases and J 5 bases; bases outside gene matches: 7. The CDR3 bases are TGTGCCATCAGTGGTATACAGGGGAGGACTGAAGCTTTCTTT. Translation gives CAISGIQGRTEAFF.

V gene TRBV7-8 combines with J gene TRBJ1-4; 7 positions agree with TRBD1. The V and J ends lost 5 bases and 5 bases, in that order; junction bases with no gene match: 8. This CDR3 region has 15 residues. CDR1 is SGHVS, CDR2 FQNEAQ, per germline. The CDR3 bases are TGTGCCAGCAGCGCGACAGGGTCATACAATGAAAAACTGTTTTTT. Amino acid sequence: CASSATGSYNEKLFF.

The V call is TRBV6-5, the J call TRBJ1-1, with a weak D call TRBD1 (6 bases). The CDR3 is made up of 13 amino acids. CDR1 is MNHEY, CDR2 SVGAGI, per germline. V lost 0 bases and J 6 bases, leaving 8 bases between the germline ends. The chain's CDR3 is CASSYSNRAEAFF. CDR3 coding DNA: TGTGCCAGCAGTTACTCAAACAGGGCTGAAGCTTTCTTT.

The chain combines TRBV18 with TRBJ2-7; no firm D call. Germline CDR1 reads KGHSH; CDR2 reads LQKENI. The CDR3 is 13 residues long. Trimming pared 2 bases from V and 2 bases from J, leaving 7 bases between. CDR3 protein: CASSPGPPYEQYF. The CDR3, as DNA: TGTGCCAGCTCACCAGGGCCACCCTACGAGCAGTACTTC. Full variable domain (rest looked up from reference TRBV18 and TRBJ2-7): NAGVMQNPRHLVRRRGQEARLRCSPMKGHSHVYWYRQLPEEGLKFMVYLQKENIIDESGMPKERFSAEFPKEGPSILRIQQVVRGDSAAYFCASSPGPPYEQYFGPGTRLTVT.

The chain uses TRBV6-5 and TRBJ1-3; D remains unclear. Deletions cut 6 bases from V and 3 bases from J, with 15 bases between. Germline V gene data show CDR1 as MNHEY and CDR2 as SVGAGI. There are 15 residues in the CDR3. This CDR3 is CASSLDPLGGNTIYF. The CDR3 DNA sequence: TGTGCCAGCAGCCTAGACCCCCTGGGTGGAAACACCATATATTTT.

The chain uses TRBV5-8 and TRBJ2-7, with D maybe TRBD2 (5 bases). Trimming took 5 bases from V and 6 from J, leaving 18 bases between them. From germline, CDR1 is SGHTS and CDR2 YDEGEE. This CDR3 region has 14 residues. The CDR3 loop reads CASSMVTGVREQYF. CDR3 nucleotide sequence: TGTGCCAGCAGTATGGTTACCGGGGTTCGCGAGCAGTACTTC.

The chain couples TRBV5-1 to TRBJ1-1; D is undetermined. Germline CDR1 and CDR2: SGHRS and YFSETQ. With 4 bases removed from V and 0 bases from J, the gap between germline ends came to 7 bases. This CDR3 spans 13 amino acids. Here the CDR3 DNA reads TGCGCCAGCAGCGTTACAGTGAACACTGAAGCTTTCTTT. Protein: CASSVTVNTEAFF.

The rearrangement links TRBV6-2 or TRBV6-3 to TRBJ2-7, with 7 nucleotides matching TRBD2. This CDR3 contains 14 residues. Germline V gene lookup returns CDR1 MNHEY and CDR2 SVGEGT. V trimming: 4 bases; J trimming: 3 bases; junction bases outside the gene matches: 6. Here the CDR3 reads CASSSTSVFYEQYF. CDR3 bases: TGTGCCAGCAGTTCCACTAGCGTCTTCTACGAGCAGTACTTC.

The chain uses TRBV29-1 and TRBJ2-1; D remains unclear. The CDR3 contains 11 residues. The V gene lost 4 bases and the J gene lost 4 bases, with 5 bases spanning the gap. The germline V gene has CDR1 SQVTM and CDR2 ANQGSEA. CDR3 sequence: CSVVMYNEQFF. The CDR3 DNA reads TGCAGCGTTGTCATGTACAATGAGCAGTTCTTC.

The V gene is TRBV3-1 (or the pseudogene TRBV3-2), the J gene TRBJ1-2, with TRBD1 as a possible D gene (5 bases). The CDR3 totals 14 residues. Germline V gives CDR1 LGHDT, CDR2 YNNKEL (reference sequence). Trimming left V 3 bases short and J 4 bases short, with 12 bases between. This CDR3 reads CASSHPGGGYGYTF. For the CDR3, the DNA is TGTGCCAGCAGCCACCCGGGGGGGGGCTATGGCTACACCTTC.

The CDR3 protein is CASRRLGTIYF. Here the CDR3 DNA reads TGTGCCAGCAGACGTCTAGGCACCATATATTTT. The chain links TRBV2 to TRBJ1-3; D gene uncertain. From germline, CDR1 is SNHLY and CDR2 FYNNEI. This CDR3 is 11 amino acids long. V lost 6 bases and J 9 bases, leaving 9 bases between the germline ends.